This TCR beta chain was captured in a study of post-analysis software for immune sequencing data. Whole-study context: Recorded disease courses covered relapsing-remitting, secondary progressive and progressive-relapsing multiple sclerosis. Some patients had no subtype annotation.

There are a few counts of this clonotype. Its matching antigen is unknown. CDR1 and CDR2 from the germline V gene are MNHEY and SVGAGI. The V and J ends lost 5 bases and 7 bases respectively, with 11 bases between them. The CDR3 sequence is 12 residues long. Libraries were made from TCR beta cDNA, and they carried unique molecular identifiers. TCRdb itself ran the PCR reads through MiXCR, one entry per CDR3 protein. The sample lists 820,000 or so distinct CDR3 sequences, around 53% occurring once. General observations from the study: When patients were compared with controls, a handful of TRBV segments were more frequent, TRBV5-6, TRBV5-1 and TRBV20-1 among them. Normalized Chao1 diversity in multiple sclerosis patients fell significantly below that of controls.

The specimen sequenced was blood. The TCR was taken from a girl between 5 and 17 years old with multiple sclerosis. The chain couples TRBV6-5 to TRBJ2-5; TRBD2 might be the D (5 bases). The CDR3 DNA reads TGTGCCAGCAGTACCCGTCGGGGGACCCAGTACTTC. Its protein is CASSTRRGTQYF.